This entry lists 9 T cell receptor beta chains sequenced from one sample in a study of blood T cell repertoires in COVID-19. Measured with immunoSEQ multiplex PCR; TCRdb has only the in-frame clones, and not every one. The sample lists 25,000 to 35,000 clones, approximately 85% occurring once. Sample: peripheral blood. The receptors were sampled from a man older than 75 with active COVID-19.

This clone was observed once. The rearrangement uses TRBV11-2 and TRBJ2-1; D ambiguous. Germline lookup yields CDR1 SGHAT and CDR2 FQNNGV. V lost 0 bases to trimming and J lost 3 bases, with 9 bases between them. The CDR3 length is 15 residues. Here the CDR3 DNA reads TGTGCCAGCAGCTTAGAGTTAACGGTCTACAATGAGCAGTTCTTC. Encoded protein: CASSLELTVYNEQFF.

In the case of this clone: This CDR3 is also generated by other DNA sequences in the sample. This chain joins TRBV5-1 and TRBJ1-1; 8 bases line up with TRBD1. With V trimmed by 0 bases and J by 4 bases, 2 bases remained unmatched. CDR3 length equals 14 residues. Germline V gene lookup returns CDR1 SGHRS and CDR2 YFSETQ. The CDR3 loop reads CASSLAGGGTEAFF. The CDR3 DNA reads TGCGCCAGCAGCTTGGCAGGGGGCGGCACTGAAGCTTTCTTT.

The CDR3 coding sequence is TGTGCCATCAGTGACGGGGGGAGAGACCAAGAGACCCAGTACTTC. This codes for CAISDGGRDQETQYF. The rearrangement links TRBV10-3 to TRBJ2-5; 7 bases align to TRBD2. From germline, CDR1 is ENHRY and CDR2 SYGVKD. The CDR3 is 15 amino acids. The ends lost 3 bases at V and 0 bases at J; junction bases unmatched: 4.

This rearrangement joins TRBV6-5 to TRBJ2-7; D might be TRBD1 (6 bases). Trimming pared 6 bases from V and 0 bases from J, leaving 9 bases between. This CDR3 is 13 amino acids long. Germline CDR1 and CDR2: MNHEY and SVGAGI. This CDR3 is CASSDRSSYEQYF. The DNA for the CDR3 is TGTGCCAGCAGCGACAGGAGCTCCTACGAGCAGTACTTC.

The chain links TRBV14 to TRBJ2-7; 13 bases are a match to TRBD2. CDR3 length equals 14 residues. Germline V gene sequence: CDR1 SGHDN, CDR2 FVKESK. V lost 8 bases, J lost 7 bases, and 8 bases stayed unmatched. CDR3 sequence: CASATSGGTFEQYF. The CDR3 region has the DNA TGTGCCAGCGCGACTAGCGGGGGGACGTTTGAGCAGTACTTC.

This clone occurred once. The V and J genes are TRBV6-5 and TRBJ2-5; 11 positions agree with TRBD2. Germline CDR1 and CDR2: MNHEY and SVGAGI. The V and J ends lost 7 bases and 2 bases, in that order; junction bases with no gene match: 6. This CDR3 comprises 15 residues. CDR3 DNA: TGTGCCAGCACTGCGACTAGCGGGGAGCAAGAGACCCAGTACTTC. Protein sequence: CASTATSGEQETQYF.

This chain joins TRBV9 and TRBJ2-7; D not certain. The CDR3 totals 11 residues. Trimming removed 4 bases from V and 3 bases from J, with 5 bases in between. From germline, CDR1 is SGDLS and CDR2 YYNGEE. CDR3 residues: CASSPHYEQYF. The DNA of the CDR3 is TGTGCCAGCAGCCCCCACTACGAGCAGTACTTC.

The gene calls are TRBV18 and TRBJ2-3, with a possible D match to TRBD1 (5 bases). V was pared by 3 bases and J by 1 base, with 8 bases between. CDR1 and CDR2 (germline): KGHSH, LQKENI. The CDR3 has 14 residues. CDR3 loop: CASSPAGRTDTQYF. CDR3 nucleotide sequence: TGTGCCAGCTCACCGGCAGGGCGCACAGATACGCAGTATTTT.

The chain links TRBV5-1 to TRBJ2-2; TRBD2 might be the D (5 bases). Germline V CDR1 and CDR2: SGHRS, YFSETQ. The CDR3 spans 11 residues. Trimming took off 6 bases at V and 7 bases at J, with 7 bases between the two ends. In DNA form, the CDR3 reads TGCGCCAGCAAAGCGGACGGGGAGCTGTTTTTT. Encoded protein: CASKADGELFF.